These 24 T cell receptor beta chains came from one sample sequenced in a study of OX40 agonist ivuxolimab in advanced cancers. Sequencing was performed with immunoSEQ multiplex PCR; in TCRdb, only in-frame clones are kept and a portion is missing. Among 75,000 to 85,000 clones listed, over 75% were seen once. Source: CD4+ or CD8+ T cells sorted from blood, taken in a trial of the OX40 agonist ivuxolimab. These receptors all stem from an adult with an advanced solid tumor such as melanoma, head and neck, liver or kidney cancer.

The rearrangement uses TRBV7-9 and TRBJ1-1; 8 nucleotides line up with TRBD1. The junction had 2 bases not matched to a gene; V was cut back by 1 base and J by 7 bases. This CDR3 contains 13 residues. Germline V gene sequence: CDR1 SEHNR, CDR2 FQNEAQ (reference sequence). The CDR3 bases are TGTGCCAGCAGCTTAGTGGGACAGGTTGAAGCTTTCTTT. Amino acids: CASSLVGQVEAFF. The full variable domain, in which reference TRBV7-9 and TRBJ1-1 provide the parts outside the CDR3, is DTGVSQNPRHKITKRGQNVTFRCDPISEHNRLYWYRQTLGQGPEFLTYFQNEAQLEKSRLLSDRFSAERPKGSFSTLEIQRTEQGDSAMYLCASSLVGQVEAFFGQGTRLTVV.

The CDR3 spells CASSRTGNTGELFF. The CDR3 coding sequence is TGTGCCAGCAGCCGGACAGGCAACACCGGGGAGCTGTTTTTT. This chain joins TRBV9 and TRBJ2-2; 7 nucleotides agree with TRBD1. V was pared by 4 bases and J by 2 bases, with 2 bases of the junction left unmatched. The CDR3 has 14 amino acids. CDR1 is SGDLS, CDR2 YYNGEE, per germline.

The CDR3 nucleotides are TGTGCCAGCAAGGGGACAGACGGTTCACCCCTCCACTTT. This sequence encodes CASKGTDGSPLHF. J is TRBJ1-6 and V is TRBV2; 7 positions agree with TRBD1. The V and J ends lost 7 bases and 9 bases, in that order; junction bases with no gene match: 6. Germline values: CDR1 SNHLY, CDR2 FYNNEI. CDR3 length equals 13 residues.

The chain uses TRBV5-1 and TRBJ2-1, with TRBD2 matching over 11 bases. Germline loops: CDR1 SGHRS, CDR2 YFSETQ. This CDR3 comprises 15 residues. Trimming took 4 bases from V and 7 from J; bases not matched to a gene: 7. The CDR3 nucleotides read TGCGCCAGCAGCACAACTAGCGGGAGCGGTAATGAGCAGTTCTTC. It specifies CASSTTSGSGNEQFF.

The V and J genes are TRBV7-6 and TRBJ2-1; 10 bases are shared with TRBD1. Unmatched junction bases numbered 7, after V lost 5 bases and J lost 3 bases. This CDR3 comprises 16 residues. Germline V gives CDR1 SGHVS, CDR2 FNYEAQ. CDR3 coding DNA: TGTGCCAGCAGCAGAGGACAGGGGGGTAGCTACAATGAGCAGTTCTTC. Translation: CASSRGQGGSYNEQFF.

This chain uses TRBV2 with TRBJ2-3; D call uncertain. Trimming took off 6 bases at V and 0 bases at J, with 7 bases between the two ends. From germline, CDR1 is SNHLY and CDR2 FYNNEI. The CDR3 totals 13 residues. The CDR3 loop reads CASRGSSTDTQYF. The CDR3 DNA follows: TGTGCCAGCAGAGGATCTAGCACAGATACGCAGTATTTT. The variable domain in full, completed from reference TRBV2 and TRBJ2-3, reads EPEVTQTPSHQVTQMGQEVILRCVPISNHLYFYWYRQILGQKVEFLVSFYNNEISEKSEIFDDQFSVERPDGSNFTLKIRSTKLEDSAMYFCASRGSSTDTQYFGPGTRLTVL.

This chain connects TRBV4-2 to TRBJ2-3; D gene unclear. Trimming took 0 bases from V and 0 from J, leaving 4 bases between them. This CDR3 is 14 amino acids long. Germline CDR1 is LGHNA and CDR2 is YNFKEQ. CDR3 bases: TGTGCCAGCAGCCAAGATGGGAGCACAGATACGCAGTATTTT. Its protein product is CASSQDGSTDTQYF.

CDR3 coding DNA: TGTGCCACAAACGGTGCAGGGGGACAACCTGGGGCCAACGTCCTGACTTTC. Its protein is CATNGAGGQPGANVLTF. This rearrangement joins TRBV19 to TRBJ2-6; 7 bases are shared with TRBD1. This CDR3 comprises 17 residues. V trimming: 10 bases; J trimming: 2 bases; junction bases outside the gene matches: 14. CDR1 is LNHDA, CDR2 SQIVND, per germline (reference sequence).

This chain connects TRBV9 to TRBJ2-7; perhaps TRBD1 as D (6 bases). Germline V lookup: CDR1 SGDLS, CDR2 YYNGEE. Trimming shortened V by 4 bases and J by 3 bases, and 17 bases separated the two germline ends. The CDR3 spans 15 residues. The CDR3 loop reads CASSPSRTAHYEQYF. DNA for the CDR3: TGTGCCAGCAGCCCCTCCCGGACAGCACACTACGAGCAGTACTTC.

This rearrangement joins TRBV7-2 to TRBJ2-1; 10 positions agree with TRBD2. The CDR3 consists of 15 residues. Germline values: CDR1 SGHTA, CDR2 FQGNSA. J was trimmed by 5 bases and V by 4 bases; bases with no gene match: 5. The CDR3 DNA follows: TGTGCCAGCAGCTGGACTAGCGGCTTTAACAATGAGCAGTTCTTC. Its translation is CASSWTSGFNNEQFF.

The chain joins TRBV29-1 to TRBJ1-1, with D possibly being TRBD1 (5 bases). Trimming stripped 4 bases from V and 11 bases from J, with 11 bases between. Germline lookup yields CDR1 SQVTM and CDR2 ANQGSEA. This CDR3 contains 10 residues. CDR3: CSVGSTAAFF. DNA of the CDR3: TGCAGCGTTGGGTCGACAGCGGCTTTCTTT.

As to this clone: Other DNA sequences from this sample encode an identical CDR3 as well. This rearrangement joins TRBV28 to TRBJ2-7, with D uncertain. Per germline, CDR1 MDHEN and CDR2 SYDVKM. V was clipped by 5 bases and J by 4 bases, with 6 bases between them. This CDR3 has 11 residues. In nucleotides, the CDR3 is TGTGCCAGCAGTCTACGGTACGAGCAGTACTTC. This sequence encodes CASSLRYEQYF.

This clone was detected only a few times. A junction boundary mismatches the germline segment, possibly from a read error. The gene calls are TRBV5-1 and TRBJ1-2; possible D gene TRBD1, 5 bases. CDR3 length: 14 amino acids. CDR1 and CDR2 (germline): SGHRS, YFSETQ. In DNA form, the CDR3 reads TGCGCCAGCAACTTGGAGGGGCATAACTATGGCTACACCTTC. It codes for CASNLEGHNYGYTF. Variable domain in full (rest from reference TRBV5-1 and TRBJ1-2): KAGVTQTPRYLIKTRGQQVTLSCSPISGHRSVSWYQQTPGQGLQFLFEYFSETQRNKGNFPGRFSGRQFSNSRSEMNVSTLELGDSALYLCASNLEGHNYGYTFGSGTRLTVV.

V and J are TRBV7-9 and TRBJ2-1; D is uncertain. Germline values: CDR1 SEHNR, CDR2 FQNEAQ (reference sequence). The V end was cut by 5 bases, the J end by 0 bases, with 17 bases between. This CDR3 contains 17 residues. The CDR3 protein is CASSPPMRYSSYNEQFF. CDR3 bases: TGTGCCAGCAGCCCCCCCATGCGGTATAGCTCCTACAATGAGCAGTTCTTC.

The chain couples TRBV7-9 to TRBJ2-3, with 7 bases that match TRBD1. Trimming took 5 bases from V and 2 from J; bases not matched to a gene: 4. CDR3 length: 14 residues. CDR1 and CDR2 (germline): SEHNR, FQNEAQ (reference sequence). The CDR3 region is CASSLGQPTDTQYF. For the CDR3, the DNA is TGTGCCAGCAGCCTGGGACAGCCCACAGATACGCAGTATTTT.

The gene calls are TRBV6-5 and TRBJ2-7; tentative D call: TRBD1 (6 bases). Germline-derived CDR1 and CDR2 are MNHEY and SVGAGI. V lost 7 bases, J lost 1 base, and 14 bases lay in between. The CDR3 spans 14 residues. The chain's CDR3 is CASTRPGASYEQYF. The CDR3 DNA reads TGTGCCAGCACCCGACCAGGGGCGTCCTACGAGCAGTACTTC.

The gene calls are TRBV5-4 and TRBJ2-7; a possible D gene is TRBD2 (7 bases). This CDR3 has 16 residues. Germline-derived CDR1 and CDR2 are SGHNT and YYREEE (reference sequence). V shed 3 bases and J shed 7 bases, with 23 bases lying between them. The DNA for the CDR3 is TGTGCCAGCAGCTGGGGGGGCCCTTCCCAAAGGGAGGAGCAGTACTTC. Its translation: CASSWGGPSQREEQYF.

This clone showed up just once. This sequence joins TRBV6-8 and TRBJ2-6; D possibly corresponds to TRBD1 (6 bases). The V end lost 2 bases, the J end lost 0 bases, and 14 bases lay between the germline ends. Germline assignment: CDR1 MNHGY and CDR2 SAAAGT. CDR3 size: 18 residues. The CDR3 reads CASSYIPGQFSGANVLTF. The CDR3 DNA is TGTGCCAGCAGTTACATCCCTGGACAGTTCTCTGGGGCCAACGTCCTGACTTTC.

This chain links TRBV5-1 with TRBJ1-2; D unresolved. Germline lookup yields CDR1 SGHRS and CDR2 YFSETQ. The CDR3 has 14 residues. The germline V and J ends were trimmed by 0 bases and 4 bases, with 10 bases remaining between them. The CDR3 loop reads CASSLDRGTYGYTF. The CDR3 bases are TGCGCCAGCAGCTTGGATCGCGGTACCTATGGCTACACCTTC.

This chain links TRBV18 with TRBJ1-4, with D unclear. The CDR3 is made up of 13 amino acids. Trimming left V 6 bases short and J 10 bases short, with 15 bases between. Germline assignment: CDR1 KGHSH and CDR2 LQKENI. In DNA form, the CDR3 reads TGTGCCAGCTCCCTGGACTTAGGTGGAAAACTGTTTTTT. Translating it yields CASSLDLGGKLFF.

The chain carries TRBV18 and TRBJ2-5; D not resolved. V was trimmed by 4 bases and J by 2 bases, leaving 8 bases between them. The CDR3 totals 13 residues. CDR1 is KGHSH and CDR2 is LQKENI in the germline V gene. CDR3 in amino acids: CASSLRWQETQYF. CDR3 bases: TGTGCCAGCTCACTCAGATGGCAAGAGACCCAGTACTTC.

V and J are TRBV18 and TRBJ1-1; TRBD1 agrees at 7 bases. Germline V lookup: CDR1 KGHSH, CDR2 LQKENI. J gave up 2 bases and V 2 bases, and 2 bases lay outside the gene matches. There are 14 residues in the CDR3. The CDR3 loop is CASSPWDSNTEAFF. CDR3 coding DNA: TGTGCCAGCTCACCATGGGACAGCAACACTGAAGCTTTCTTT. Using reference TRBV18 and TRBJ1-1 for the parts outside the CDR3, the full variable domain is NAGVMQNPRHLVRRRGQEARLRCSPMKGHSHVYWYRQLPEEGLKFMVYLQKENIIDESGMPKERFSAEFPKEGPSILRIQQVVRGDSAAYFCASSPWDSNTEAFFGQGTRLTVV.

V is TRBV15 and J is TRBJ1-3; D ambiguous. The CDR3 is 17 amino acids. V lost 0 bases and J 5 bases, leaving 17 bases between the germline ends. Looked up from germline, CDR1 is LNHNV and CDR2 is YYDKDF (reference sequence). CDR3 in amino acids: CATSREVPGAARNTIYF. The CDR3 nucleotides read TGTGCCACCAGCAGAGAGGTACCAGGTGCGGCCAGAAACACCATATATTTT.

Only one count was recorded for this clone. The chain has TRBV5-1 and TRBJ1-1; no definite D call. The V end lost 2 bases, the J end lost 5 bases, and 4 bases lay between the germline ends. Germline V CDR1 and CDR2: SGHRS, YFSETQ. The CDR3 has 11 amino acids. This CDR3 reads CASSLETEAFF. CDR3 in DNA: TGCGCCAGCAGCTTAGAGACTGAAGCTTTCTTT.